What follows are 6 T cell receptor beta chains derived from one specimen sequenced in a study of PD-1 blockade in classical Hodgkin lymphoma. Time point indicated: cycle 4 day 1 (C4D1), after 6 weeks of nivolumab. Every one of the patients relapsed after autologous stem cell transplantation (brentuximab vedotin exposure was variable). Using immunoSEQ multiplex PCR, the repertoire was profiled, and TCRdb retains in-frame clones only, with some absent. The sample records approximately 84,000 clones, about 83% being singletons. Sequenced here: peripheral blood mononuclear cells (PBMCs), sampled before the fourth cycle of nivolumab. The receptors shown here come from a human donor with classical Hodgkin lymphoma.

J is TRBJ1-6 and V is TRBV2; D gene ambiguous. This CDR3 comprises 14 residues. The V and J ends lost 4 bases and 9 bases respectively, with 13 bases between them. The germline V gene has CDR1 SNHLY and CDR2 FYNNEI. In nucleotides, the CDR3 is TGTGCCAGCAGTGTTGTACGGACCGCTTCACCCCTCCACTTT. This sequence encodes CASSVVRTASPLHF.

The chain has TRBV28 and TRBJ2-1; 8 bases align to TRBD2. CDR3 length: 16 amino acids. Unmatched junction bases numbered 15, after V lost 6 bases and J lost 8 bases. CDR1 is MDHEN, CDR2 SYDVKM, per germline. The CDR3 DNA is TGTGCCAGCAGCCGTCGGACTAGCAGGGCCTCGTATGAGCAGTTCTTC. This encodes CASSRRTSRASYEQFF. The full variable domain, completed using reference TRBV28 and TRBJ2-1, is DVKVTQSSRYLVKRTGEKVFLECVQDMDHENMFWYRQDPGLGLRLIYFSYDVKMKEKGDIPEGYSVSREKKERFSLILESASTNQTSMYLCASSRRTSRASYEQFFGPGTRLTVL.

The chain links TRBV4-1 to TRBJ2-3, with 9 bases matching TRBD2. The CDR3 loop spans 16 amino acids. The V segment lost 2 bases and the J segment 2 bases; nucleotides outside the gene matches: 5. CDR1 and CDR2 from the germline V gene are MGHRA and YSYEKL. DNA for the CDR3: TGCGCCAGCAGCCAACTTAGCGGGAGTTCCACAGATACGCAGTATTTT. It translates to CASSQLSGSSTDTQYF.

The rearrangement uses TRBV9 and TRBJ2-1; TRBD2 aligns across 10 bases. Germline-derived CDR1 and CDR2 are SGDLS and YYNGEE. This CDR3 spans 14 amino acids. V trimming: 4 bases; J trimming: 6 bases; junction bases outside the gene matches: 4. The CDR3 region is CASSLGLAPNEQFF. The CDR3 DNA reads TGTGCCAGCAGCTTGGGACTAGCGCCCAATGAGCAGTTCTTC.

V is TRBV10-3 and J is TRBJ2-1, with D perhaps matching TRBD1 or TRBD2 (5 bases each). This CDR3 has 14 amino acids. CDR1 and CDR2 from the germline V gene are ENHRY and SYGVKD. V lost 4 bases and J lost 0, with 7 bases in between. The CDR3 is CAISAGTSYNEQFF. CDR3 nucleotides: TGTGCCATCAGTGCGGGGACCTCCTACAATGAGCAGTTCTTC.

The chain carries TRBV4-1 and TRBJ2-7, with TRBD2 matching over 11 bases. The CDR3 has 17 amino acids. Germline-derived CDR1 and CDR2 are MGHRA and YSYEKL. V shed 4 bases, J shed 5 bases, and the junction held 13 bases outside the gene matches. The DNA for the CDR3 is TGCGCCAGCAGCCGCATTTTAACTAGCGGGAGATTCAACGAGCAGTACTTC. Translation: CASSRILTSGRFNEQYF.